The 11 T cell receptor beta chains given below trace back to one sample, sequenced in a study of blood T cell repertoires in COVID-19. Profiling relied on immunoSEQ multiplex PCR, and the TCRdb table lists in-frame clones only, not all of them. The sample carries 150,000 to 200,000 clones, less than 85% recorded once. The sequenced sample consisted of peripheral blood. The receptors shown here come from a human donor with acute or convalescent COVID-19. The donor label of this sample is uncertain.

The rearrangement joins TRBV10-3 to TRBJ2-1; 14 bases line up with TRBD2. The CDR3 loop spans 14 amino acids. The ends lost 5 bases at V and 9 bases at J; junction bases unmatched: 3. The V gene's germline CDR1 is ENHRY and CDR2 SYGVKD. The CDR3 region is CAISRTSGGSEQFF. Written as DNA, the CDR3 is TGTGCCATCAGTCGGACTAGCGGGGGGTCTGAGCAGTTCTTC.

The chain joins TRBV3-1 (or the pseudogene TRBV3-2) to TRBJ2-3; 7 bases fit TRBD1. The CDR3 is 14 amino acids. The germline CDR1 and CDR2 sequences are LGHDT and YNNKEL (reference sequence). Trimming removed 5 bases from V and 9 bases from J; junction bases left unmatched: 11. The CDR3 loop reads CASSIRQGLRTQYF. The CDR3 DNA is TGTGCCAGCAGCATCCGACAGGGCCTCCGAACGCAGTATTTT.

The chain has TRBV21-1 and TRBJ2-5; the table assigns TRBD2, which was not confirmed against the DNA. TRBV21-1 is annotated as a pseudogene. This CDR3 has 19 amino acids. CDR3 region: CASSKMVSGEVWHWETQYF. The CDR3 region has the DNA TGTGCCAGCAGCAAAATGGTCAGCGGGGAGGTTTGGCACTGGGAGACCCAGTACTTC.

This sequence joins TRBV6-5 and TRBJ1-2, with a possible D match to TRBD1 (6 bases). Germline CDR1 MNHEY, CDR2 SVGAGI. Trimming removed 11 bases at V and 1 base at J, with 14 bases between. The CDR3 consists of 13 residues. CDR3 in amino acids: CAGHGTRNYGYTF. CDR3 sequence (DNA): TGTGCCGGGCACGGGACACGTAACTATGGCTACACCTTC.

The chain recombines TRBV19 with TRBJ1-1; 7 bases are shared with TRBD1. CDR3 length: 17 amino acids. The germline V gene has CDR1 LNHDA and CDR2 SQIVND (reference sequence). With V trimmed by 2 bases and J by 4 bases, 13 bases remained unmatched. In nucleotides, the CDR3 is TGTGCCAGTAGTATAATGCGCAACAGGGGACGAGGCACTGAAGCTTTCTTT. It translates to CASSIMRNRGRGTEAFF.

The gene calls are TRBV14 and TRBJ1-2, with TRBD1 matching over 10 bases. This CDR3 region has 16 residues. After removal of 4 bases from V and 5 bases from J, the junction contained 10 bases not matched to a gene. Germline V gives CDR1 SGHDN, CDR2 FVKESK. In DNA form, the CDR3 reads TGTGCCAGCAGCCTACGCAGGGGACAGGGGACGTATGGCTACACCTTC. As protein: CASSLRRGQGTYGYTF.

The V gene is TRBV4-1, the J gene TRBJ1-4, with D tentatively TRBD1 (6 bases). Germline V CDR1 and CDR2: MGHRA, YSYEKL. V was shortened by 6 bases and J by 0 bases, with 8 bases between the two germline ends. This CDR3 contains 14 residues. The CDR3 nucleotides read TGCGCCAGCAGTCGACAGGCAACTAATGAAAAACTGTTTTTT. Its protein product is CASSRQATNEKLFF.

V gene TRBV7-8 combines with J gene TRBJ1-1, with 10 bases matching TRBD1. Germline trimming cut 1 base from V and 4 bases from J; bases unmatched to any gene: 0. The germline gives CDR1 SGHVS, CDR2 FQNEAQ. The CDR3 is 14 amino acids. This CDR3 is CASSLGQGATEAFF. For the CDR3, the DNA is TGTGCCAGCAGCTTAGGACAGGGGGCCACTGAAGCTTTCTTT. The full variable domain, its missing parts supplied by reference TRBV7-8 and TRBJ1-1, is GAGVSQSPRYKVAKRGQDVALRCDPISGHVSLFWYQQALGQGPEFLTYFQNEAQLDKSGLPSDRFFAERPEGSVSTLKIQRTQQEDSAVYLCASSLGQGATEAFFGQGTRLTVV.

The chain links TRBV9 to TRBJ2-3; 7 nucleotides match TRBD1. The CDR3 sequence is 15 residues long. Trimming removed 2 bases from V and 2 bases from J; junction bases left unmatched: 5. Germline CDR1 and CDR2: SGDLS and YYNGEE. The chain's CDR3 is CASSVRGQITDTQYF. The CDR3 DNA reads TGTGCCAGCAGCGTTCGGGGACAGATCACAGATACGCAGTATTTT. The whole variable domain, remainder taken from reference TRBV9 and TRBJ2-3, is DSGVTQTPKHLITATGQRVTLRCSPRSGDLSVYWYQQSLDQGLQFLIQYYNGEERAKGNILERFSAQQFPDLHSELNLSSLELGDSALYFCASSVRGQITDTQYFGPGTRLTVL.

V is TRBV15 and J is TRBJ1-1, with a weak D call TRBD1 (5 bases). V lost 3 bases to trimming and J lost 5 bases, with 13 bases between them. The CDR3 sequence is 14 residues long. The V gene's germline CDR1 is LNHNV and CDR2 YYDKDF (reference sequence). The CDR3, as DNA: TGTGCCACCAGCAGGGACATGCGGGGGACTGAAGCTTTCTTT. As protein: CATSRDMRGTEAFF.

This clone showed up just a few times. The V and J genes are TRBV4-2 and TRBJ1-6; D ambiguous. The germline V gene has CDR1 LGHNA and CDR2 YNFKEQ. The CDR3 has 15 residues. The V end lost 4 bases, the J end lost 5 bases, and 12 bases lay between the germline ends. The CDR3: CASSPEGRDNSPLHF. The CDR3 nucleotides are TGTGCCAGCAGCCCCGAGGGTCGGGATAATTCACCCCTCCACTTT.